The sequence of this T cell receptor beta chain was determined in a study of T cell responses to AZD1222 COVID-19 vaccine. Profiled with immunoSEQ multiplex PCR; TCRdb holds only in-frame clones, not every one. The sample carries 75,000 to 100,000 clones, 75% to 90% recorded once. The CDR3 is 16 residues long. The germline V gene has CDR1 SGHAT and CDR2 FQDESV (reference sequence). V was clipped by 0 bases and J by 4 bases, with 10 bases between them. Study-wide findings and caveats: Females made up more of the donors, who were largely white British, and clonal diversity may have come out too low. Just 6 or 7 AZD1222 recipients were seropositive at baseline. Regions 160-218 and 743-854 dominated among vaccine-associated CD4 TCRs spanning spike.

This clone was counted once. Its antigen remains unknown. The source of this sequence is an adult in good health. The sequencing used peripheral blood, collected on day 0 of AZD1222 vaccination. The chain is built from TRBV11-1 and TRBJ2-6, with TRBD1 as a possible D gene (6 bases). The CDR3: CASSLAFQGGANVLTF. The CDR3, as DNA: TGTGCCAGCAGCTTAGCGTTCCAGGGGGGGGCCAACGTCCTGACTTTC.